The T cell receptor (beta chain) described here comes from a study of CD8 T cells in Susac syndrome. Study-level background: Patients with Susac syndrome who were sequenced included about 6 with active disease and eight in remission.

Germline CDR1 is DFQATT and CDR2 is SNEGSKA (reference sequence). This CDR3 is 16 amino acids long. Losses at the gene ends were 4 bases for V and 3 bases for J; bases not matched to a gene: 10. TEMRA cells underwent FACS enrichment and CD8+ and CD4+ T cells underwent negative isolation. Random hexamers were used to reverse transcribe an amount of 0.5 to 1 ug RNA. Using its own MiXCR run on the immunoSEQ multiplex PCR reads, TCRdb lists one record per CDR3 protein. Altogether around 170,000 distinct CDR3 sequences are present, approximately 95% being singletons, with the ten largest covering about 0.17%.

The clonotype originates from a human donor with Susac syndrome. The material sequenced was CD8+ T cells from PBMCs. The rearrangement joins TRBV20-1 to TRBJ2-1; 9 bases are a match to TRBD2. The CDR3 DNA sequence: TGCAGTGCTAAAACTTTAGCGGGAGAATACTACAATGAGCAGTTCTTC. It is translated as CSAKTLAGEYYNEQFF.